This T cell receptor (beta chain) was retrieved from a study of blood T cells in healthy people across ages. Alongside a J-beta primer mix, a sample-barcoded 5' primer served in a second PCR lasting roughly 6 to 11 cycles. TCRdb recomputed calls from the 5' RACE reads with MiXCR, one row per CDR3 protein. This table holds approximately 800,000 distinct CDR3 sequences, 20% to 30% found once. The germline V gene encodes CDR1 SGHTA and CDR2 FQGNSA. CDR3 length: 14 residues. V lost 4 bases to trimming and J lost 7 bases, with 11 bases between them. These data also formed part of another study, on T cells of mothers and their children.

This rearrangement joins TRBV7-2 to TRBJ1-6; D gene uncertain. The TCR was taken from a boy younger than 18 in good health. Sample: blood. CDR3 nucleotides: TGTGCCAGCAGCTCCCGGGTACGGAATTCACCCCTCCACTTT. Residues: CASSSRVRNSPLHF.